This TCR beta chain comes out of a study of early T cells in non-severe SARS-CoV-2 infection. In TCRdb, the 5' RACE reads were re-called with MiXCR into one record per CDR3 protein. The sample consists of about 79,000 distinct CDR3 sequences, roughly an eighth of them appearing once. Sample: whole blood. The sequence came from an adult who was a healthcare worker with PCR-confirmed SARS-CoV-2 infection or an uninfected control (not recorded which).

The chain's CDR3 is CSVEGHPLFGNTIYF. CDR3 sequence (DNA): TGCAGCGTTGAAGGACACCCTCTTTTTGGAAACACCATATATTTT. J is TRBJ1-3 and V is TRBV29-1; no reliable D call. Trimming removed 1 base from V and 3 bases from J, with 13 bases in between. CDR1 and CDR2 from the germline V gene are SQVTM and ANQGSEA. The CDR3 extends over 15 amino acids.